This T cell receptor beta chain comes out of a study of cytomegalovirus exposure and HLA in healthy donors. PCR primers comprised 60 Vbeta and 13 Jbeta primers. Data came from immunoSEQ multiplex PCR; TCRdb stores just in-frame clones and leaves some out. Among roughly 200,000 clones, around 82% were seen once, and the ten largest hold under 7.5%. The specimen was PBMCs. The TCR was taken from a man aged 40-50 years in good health and CMV-seronegative.

The CDR3 DNA reads TGTGCCAGCAGCTTAGCGGCAGGGGGCTTCTATGGCTACACCTTC. It translates to CASSLAAGGFYGYTF. The chain employs TRBV11-2 and TRBJ1-2, with 8 bases matching TRBD1. Germline loops: CDR1 SGHAT, CDR2 FQNNGV. This CDR3 region has 15 residues. Trimming took 1 base from V and 4 from J; bases not matched to a gene: 5.